This passage covers 10 T cell receptor beta chains from one sample sequenced in a study of blood T cell repertoires in COVID-19. The method was immunoSEQ multiplex PCR; TCRdb's version includes in-frame clones alone and lacks a portion of them. The sample holds 140,000 to 150,000 clones; approximately 87% are singletons and the top ten take around 8.6%. The sequencing sample was made of peripheral blood. The receptors shown here come from a woman between 45 and 65 years old with active or convalescent COVID-19.

The chain carries TRBV19 and TRBJ1-1; D remains ambiguous. The CDR3 totals 16 residues. V lost 3 bases and J lost 3, with 17 bases in between. The germline V gene has CDR1 LNHDA and CDR2 SQIVND (reference sequence). This CDR3 is CASSITSLNRYTEAFF. Written as DNA, the CDR3 is TGTGCCAGTAGTATCACGTCCCTAAACAGATACACTGAAGCTTTCTTT.

Many counts were recorded for this clone. The chain has TRBV4-3 and TRBJ1-2, with 7 bases fitting TRBD1. The J segment lost 4 bases and the V segment lost 0 bases, leaving 2 bases of the junction unmatched. The CDR3 runs 14 residues. CDR1 LGHNA and CDR2 YSLEER come from the germline V gene. The CDR3 loop reads CASSQETGTYGYTF. In nucleotides, the CDR3 is TGCGCCAGCAGCCAAGAGACAGGGACCTATGGCTACACCTTC.

This clone has just a few counts. J is TRBJ1-1 and V is TRBV13; D is unresolved. CDR1 is PRHDT, CDR2 FYEKMQ, per germline (reference sequence). The CDR3 contains 12 residues. V lost 8 bases and J lost 1, with 8 bases in between. The CDR3 bases are TGTGCCAGCTCGCTCAGGAACACTGAAGCTTTCTTT. Its protein product is CASSLRNTEAFF.

The chain couples TRBV4-3 to TRBJ1-2, with no clear D. This CDR3 has 14 residues. V was trimmed by 4 bases and J by 8 bases, leaving 17 bases between them. Germline CDR1 is LGHNA and CDR2 is YSLEER. The CDR3 coding sequence is TGCGCCAGCAGCCCTTTTGTGGGCGGAGGGGGCTACACCTTC. It codes for CASSPFVGGGGYTF.

About this clone itself: Compared with germline, one end of the junction differs, possibly owing to a read error. The chain carries TRBV4-1 and TRBJ2-7; 10 nucleotides align to TRBD1. Germline V CDR1 and CDR2: MGHRA, YSYEKL. The CDR3 has 16 amino acids. In DNA form, the CDR3 reads TGCGCCAGCAGGCAAGGGACAGGGGAGATATCCTACGAGCAGTACTTC. Translation gives CASRQGTGEISYEQYF.

This chain connects TRBV12-5 to TRBJ1-3; D is undetermined. V was shortened by 1 base and J by 0 bases, with 16 bases between the two germline ends. The CDR3 loop spans 18 amino acids. Germline CDR1 reads LGHNT; CDR2 reads FRNRAP. CDR3 loop: CASGLEMSYLVSGNTIYF. The DNA for the CDR3 is TGTGCTAGTGGTTTGGAGATGTCCTACTTGGTCTCTGGAAACACCATATATTTT.

The CDR3 bases are TGTGCCAGTCGGACAGGCCATACCACTAACTATGGCTACACCTTC. Protein: CASRTGHTTNYGYTF. This chain uses TRBV6-5 with TRBJ1-2; 7 nucleotides align to TRBD1. The CDR3 is 15 amino acids. Germline CDR1 MNHEY, CDR2 SVGAGI. J gave up 0 bases and V 9 bases, and 10 bases lay outside the gene matches.

The table lists this clone with a count of one. The genes are TRBV5-1 and TRBJ2-3; 7 bases line up with TRBD1. J was trimmed by 0 bases and V by 0 bases; bases with no gene match: 7. The germline gives CDR1 SGHRS, CDR2 YFSETQ. This CDR3 has 17 residues. CDR3 DNA: TGCGCCAGCAGCTTGGGCAAACAGGGGCCTAGCACAGATACGCAGTATTTT. Protein: CASSLGKQGPSTDTQYF.

V usage is TRBV27 and J usage is TRBJ2-7; 7 bases fit TRBD1. V dropped 3 bases and J dropped 2; count of bases not matched to a gene: 4. This CDR3 spans 14 amino acids. Germline CDR1 reads MNHEY; CDR2 reads SMNVEV (reference sequence). The CDR3 protein is CASSFSGTAYEQYF. CDR3 DNA sequence: TGTGCCAGCAGTTTTTCCGGGACAGCCTACGAGCAGTACTTC.

This clone occurred a few times. V and J are TRBV18 and TRBJ1-6, with 7 nucleotides matching TRBD1. Germline loops: CDR1 KGHSH, CDR2 LQKENI. J lost 8 bases, V lost 4 bases, and 5 bases had no gene match. CDR3 length: 14 residues. CDR3 region: CASSRDRADSPLHF. CDR3 in DNA: TGTGCCAGCTCACGAGACAGGGCCGATTCACCCCTCCACTTT.